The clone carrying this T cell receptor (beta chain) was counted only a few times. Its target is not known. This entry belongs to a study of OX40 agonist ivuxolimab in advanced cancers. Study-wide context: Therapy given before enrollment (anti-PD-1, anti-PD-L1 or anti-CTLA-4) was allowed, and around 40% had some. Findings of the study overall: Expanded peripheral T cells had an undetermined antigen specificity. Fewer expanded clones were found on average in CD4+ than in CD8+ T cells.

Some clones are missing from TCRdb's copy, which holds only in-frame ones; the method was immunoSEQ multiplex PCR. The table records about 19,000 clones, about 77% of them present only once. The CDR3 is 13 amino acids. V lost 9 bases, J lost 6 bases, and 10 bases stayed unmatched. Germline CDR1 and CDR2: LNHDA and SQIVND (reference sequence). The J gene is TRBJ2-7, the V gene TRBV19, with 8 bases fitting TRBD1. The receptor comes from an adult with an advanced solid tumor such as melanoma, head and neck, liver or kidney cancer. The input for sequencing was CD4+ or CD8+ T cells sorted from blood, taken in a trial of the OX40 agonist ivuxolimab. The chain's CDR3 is CASGDRGAFEQYF. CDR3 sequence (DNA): TGTGCCAGCGGAGACAGGGGCGCGTTCGAGCAGTACTTC.